This T cell receptor (beta chain) was sequenced in a study of control samples from healthy donors and cancer patients. Sequenced by immunoSEQ multiplex PCR; TCRdb stores in-frame clones only, minus some. The sample has about 69,000 clones, approximately 89% seen once. Per germline, CDR1 MNHNS and CDR2 SASEGT. The CDR3 sequence is 15 residues long. The ends were cut back, 3 bases at V and 0 bases at J, with 9 bases in the middle. This TCR derives from a man aged 55 to 70 with colorectal cancer. The sample taken for sequencing was PBMCs. The chain combines TRBV6-1 with TRBJ2-1; D might be TRBD1 (5 bases). The CDR3 DNA sequence: TGTGCCAGCAGTGATAGGGGCGTCTCCTACAATGAGCAGTTCTTC. The encoded protein is CASSDRGVSYNEQFF.